These 9 T cell receptor beta chains were all obtained from the same sample, sequenced in a study of early T cells in non-severe SARS-CoV-2 infection (dated by TCRdb to the early 2020s). The protocol used for the library was 5' RACE. The run used a NextSeq 500. The raw public reads went through TCRdb reprocessing: fastp at Q25, MiXCR clone calling, in-frame beta chains kept. Every entry covers one CDR3 protein and lists the most common genes and DNA from its rows. Across this sample there are about 97,000 distinct CDR3 sequences, with approximately 10% seen only once. Jointly, the top ten make up less than 5.5% of the sample. The sample in question was whole blood, obtained at baseline. These receptors originate from an adult who was a healthcare worker with PCR-confirmed SARS-CoV-2 infection or an uninfected control (not recorded which).

Here the CDR3 reads CSATSDSYNEQFF. CDR3 coding DNA: TGCAGCGCAACATCGGACAGCTACAATGAGCAGTTCTTC. The chain combines TRBV29-1 with TRBJ2-1; tentative D call: TRBD1 (6 bases). Trimming cost V 7 bases and J 3 bases, with 13 bases left between them. The CDR3 is 13 amino acids. Germline V lookup: CDR1 SQVTM, CDR2 ANQGSEA.

This clonotype occurred a few times. The rearrangement uses TRBV28 and TRBJ2-7; D is possibly TRBD1 (6 bases). The germline CDR1 and CDR2 sequences are MDHEN and SYDVKM. There are 15 residues in the CDR3. Trimming pared 3 bases from V and 7 bases from J, leaving 19 bases between. The CDR3 DNA is TGTGCCAGCAGTTTGGGACAAGGTTTTAGAGCAGAGCAGTACTTC. This translates into CASSLGQGFRAEQYF. The full variable domain, with the rest looked up from reference TRBV28 and TRBJ2-7, is DVKVTQSSRYLVKRTGEKVFLECVQDMDHENMFWYRQDPGLGLRLIYFSYDVKMKEKGDIPEGYSVSREKKERFSLILESASTNQTSMYLCASSLGQGFRAEQYFGPGTRLTVT.

This clonotype appeared a few times. The rearrangement links TRBV4-3 to TRBJ2-1, with 9 positions matching TRBD2. V gave up 0 bases and J gave up 3 bases; unmatched junction bases: 3. This CDR3 is 16 amino acids long. From germline, CDR1 is LGHNA and CDR2 YSLEER. This CDR3 is CASSQDGTSSYNEQFF. The CDR3 DNA is TGCGCCAGCAGCCAAGATGGGACTAGCAGCTACAATGAGCAGTTCTTC.

The chain carries TRBV5-1 and TRBJ2-7, with a tentative D call TRBD2 (6 bases). Germline lookup yields CDR1 SGHRS and CDR2 YFSETQ. V lost 2 bases to trimming and J lost 6 bases, with 15 bases between them. There are 14 residues in the CDR3. The DNA for the CDR3 is TGCGCCAGCAGCTTCAGGACAACGGAGGGCGAGCAGTACTTC. As protein: CASSFRTTEGEQYF.

This clonotype was observed a few times. The CDR3 is CSASAGGTYQPQHF. The CDR3 DNA reads as TGCAGTGCCAGTGCGGGGGGGACTTATCAGCCCCAGCATTTT. This sequence joins TRBV20-1 and TRBJ1-5, with D possibly being TRBD1 (5 bases). Germline-derived CDR1 and CDR2 are DFQATT and SNEGSKA (reference sequence). The V end lost 6 bases, the J end lost 5 bases, and 17 bases lay between the germline ends. The CDR3 is 14 residues long.

The table lists this clonotype with a few counts. This chain uses TRBV10-3 with TRBJ1-2; D remains ambiguous. CDR1 and CDR2 from the germline V gene are ENHRY and SYGVKD. The V and J ends lost 4 bases and 5 bases respectively, with 11 bases between them. CDR3 length equals 13 residues. In DNA, the CDR3 is TGTGCCATCAGTGCGATCTCGGGTTATGGCTACACCTTC. This sequence encodes CAISAISGYGYTF.

The rearrangement uses TRBV5-1 and TRBJ1-6; D remains unclear. The CDR3 is 15 amino acids. The germline V gene encodes CDR1 SGHRS and CDR2 YFSETQ. Trimming took 0 bases from V and 9 from J, leaving 13 bases between them. The CDR3 region has the DNA TGCGCCAGCAGCTTGGACGGACCGACTCGTTCACCCCTCCACTTT. Its translation is CASSLDGPTRSPLHF. The entire variable domain, with the rest obtained from reference TRBV5-1 and TRBJ1-6, is as follows: KAGVTQTPRYLIKTRGQQVTLSCSPISGHRSVSWYQQTPGQGLQFLFEYFSETQRNKGNFPGRFSGRQFSNSRSEMNVSTLELGDSALYLCASSLDGPTRSPLHFGNGTRLTVT.

This clonotype was detected a few times. The chain joins TRBV7-2 to TRBJ2-1; 8 bases line up with TRBD2. The CDR3 extends over 15 amino acids. In germline, CDR1 is SGHTA, CDR2 FQGNSA. Trimming at V came to 5 bases and at J to 8 bases, leaving 11 bases not matched to a gene. CDR3 in amino acids: CASSPGTSGLYEQFF. As DNA, the CDR3 is TGTGCCAGCAGCCCCGGGACTAGTGGTTTGTATGAGCAGTTCTTC.

This clonotype was recorded a few times. The V gene is TRBV5-5, the J gene TRBJ2-3; possible D gene TRBD2, 5 bases. Germline lookup yields CDR1 SGHKS and CDR2 YYEKEE (reference sequence). The CDR3 is 14 amino acids. V was shortened by 4 bases and J by 0 bases, with 9 bases between the two germline ends. The CDR3 DNA is TGTGCCAGCAGCCCCGGGGATAGCACAGATACGCAGTATTTT. Encoded protein: CASSPGDSTDTQYF. The variable domain in full, with the rest retrieved from reference TRBV5-5 and TRBJ2-3, is DAGVTQSPTHLIKTRGQQVTLRCSPISGHKSVSWYQQVLGQGPQFIFQYYEKEERGRGNFPDRFSARQFPNYSSELNVNALLLGDSALYLCASSPGDSTDTQYFGPGTRLTVL.